The rows below give T cell receptor beta chains drawn from one sample of a study of shared clonotypes between healthy human individuals. Clones were sequenced by immunoSEQ multiplex PCR, and TCRdb holds only the in-frame ones, with some missing. This sample carries 2 million to 2.5 million clones, just under 95% of them seen once, and the ten largest clones take about 0.36%. The sequencing sample was made of naive CD4+ T cells from PBMCs. The receptors were sampled from a man younger than 30 in good health. Some clones in this sample may be carry-over from other donors' samples. Each CDR3 is given with its conserved first and last residue. D genes are given only for firm matches. Size is stated for part of the rows, as once, few or many counts, or as a class when the clone is expanded.

>TRBJ1-4|NA|NA|TRBV5-1
TGCGCCAGCAGCTTGGAGACGGGAGATAATGAAAAACTGTTTTTT
CASSLETGDNEKLFF
>TRBJ1-1|NA|NA|TRBV27
TGTGCCAGCAGTATATCGGGACACAGGACAGCTTTCTTT
CASSISGHRTAFF
>TRBJ2-2|NA|NA|TRBV5-1
TGCGCCAGCAGCTTGGCCGGGTTCGGGGAGCTGTTTTTT
CASSLAGFGELFF
>TRBJ2-7|NA|NA|TRBV4-3
TGCGCCAGCAGCCAAGAAATTGGCCCGTACGAGCAGTACTTC
CASSQEIGPYEQYF
>TRBJ1-2|NA|NA|TRBV5-1
TGCGCCAGCAGCTTGGGCGGACCGAACTATGGCTACACCTTC
CASSLGGPNYGYTF
>TRBJ2-5|NA|NA|TRBV30
TGTGCCTGGAGTGTAGGGGCTAGCTTGGTAGAGACCCAGTACTTC
CAWSVGASLVETQYF
>TRBJ1-2|TRBD1|NA|TRBV11-2
TGTGCCAGCAGCTTAGGGAGGACAGGGAACTATGGCTACACCTTC
CASSLGRTGNYGYTF
>TRBJ2-1|TRBD2|NA|TRBV30
TGTGCCTGGAGTCCGGGACTAGCCCTTGAGCAGTTCTTC
CAWSPGLALEQFF
>TRBJ1-5|TRBD1|NA|TRBV19
TGTGCCAGTTGGGACAGGGCCAACAATCAGCCCCAGCATTTT
CASWDRANNQPQHF
>TRBJ2-1|NA|once|TRBV14
TGTGCCAGCAGCCAAGGTTCTGCCAATGAGCAGTTCTTC
CASSQGSANEQFF
>TRBJ1-1|NA|NA|TRBV7-6
TGTGCCAGCAGCCAAAACGGGGTGAACACTGAAGCTTTCTTT
CASSQNGVNTEAFF
>TRBJ2-1|TRBD1|NA|TRBV4-1
TGCGCCAGCAGCCAAGATGACAGGGGGCACAATGAGCAGTTCTTC
CASSQDDRGHNEQFF
>TRBJ2-7|NA|NA|TRBV5-6
TGTGCCAGCAGCTTGGGCCCGGGATCCTACGAGCAGTACTTC
CASSLGPGSYEQYF
>TRBJ1-5|TRBD1|NA|TRBV18
TGTGCCAGCTCTCTAGGGACAGGGAATCAGCCCCAGCATTTT
CASSLGTGNQPQHF
>TRBJ1-5|NA|NA|TRBV28
TGTGCCACCACGGGCGGAGCGATCCTTAGCAATCAGCCCCAGCATTTT
CATTGGAILSNQPQHF
>TRBJ2-7|NA|NA|TRBV7-2
TGTGCCAGCAGCTTGGACAGTTCAAACTCCTACGAGCAGTACTTC
CASSLDSSNSYEQYF
>TRBJ2-3|NA|NA|TRBV2
TGTGCCAGCAGCCAGGGGATACACACAGATACGCAGTATTTT
CASSQGIHTDTQYF
>TRBJ1-2|TRBD1|NA|TRBV27
TGTGCCAGCAGTAACTGGGACAGGGGCCCAGGCTACACCTTC
CASSNWDRGPGYTF
>TRBJ1-2|NA|once|TRBV6-1
TGTGCCAGCAGTGAATACGGGACTGGCTACACCTTC
CASSEYGTGYTF
>TRBJ2-3|NA|NA|TRBV13
TGTGCCAGCAGCTTAGGCCTCATGGGGAGTGAGGCAGATACGCAGTATTTT
CASSLGLMGSEADTQYF
>TRBJ2-2|NA|NA|TRBV10-3
TGTGCCATCAGTCCCCCAGTGAACACCGGGGAGCTGTTTTTT
CAISPPVNTGELFF
>TRBJ2-3|TRBD2|NA|TRBV5-1
TGCGCCAGCAGTGGCGGGAGTATGCCAGATACGCAGTATTTT
CASSGGSMPDTQYF
>TRBJ2-1|TRBD1|NA|TRBV2
TGTGCCAGCAAATACGGACAGGGGGCCTACAATGAGCAGTTCTTC
CASKYGQGAYNEQFF
>TRBJ2-1|NA|once|TRBV18
TGTGCCAGCTCTTGGACGAAGAGTGTCAATGAGCAGTTCTTC
CASSWTKSVNEQFF
>TRBJ2-5|TRBD2|once|TRBV5-1
TGCGCCAGCAGCTTGGGGACTAGCGGGAGGGGTAAAGCAGAGACCCAGTACTTC
CASSLGTSGRGKAETQYF
>TRBJ2-1|TRBD2|NA|TRBV29-1
TGCAGCGTTGACCATAGCGGGATGGCCTACAATGAGCAGTTCTTC
CSVDHSGMAYNEQFF
>TRBJ2-7|NA|NA|TRBV7-3
TGTGCCAGCAGCCCCCTGGGGGGAGAGTTCCACGAGCAGTACTTC
CASSPLGGEFHEQYF
>TRBJ2-1|TRBD2|NA|TRBV19
TGTGCCAGTAGCGCTAGCGGGAGGTTATCCTACAATGAGCAGTTCTTC
CASSASGRLSYNEQFF
>TRBJ1-1|NA|NA|TRBV10-2
TGCGCCAGCAGTGTAAGGCAGGGCTACTACACTGAAGCTTTCTTT
CASSVRQGYYTEAFF
>TRBJ1-2|NA|NA|TRBV28
TGTGCCAGCAGCCCGTCCCGCCCTAACTATGGCTACACCTTC
CASSPSRPNYGYTF
>TRBJ2-3|TRBD2|NA|TRBV2
TGTGCCAGCAGTCGAGCGGGAGGCACAGATACGCAGTATTTT
CASSRAGGTDTQYF
>TRBJ1-4|NA|NA|TRBV30
TGTGCCTGGAGTGTAGCGTGGGGAACAGGGAGTGAAGAAAAACTGTTTTTT
CAWSVAWGTGSEEKLFF
>TRBJ1-3|NA|NA|TRBV5-1
TGCGCCAGCAGCTGGCAGGGCGGTGGAAACACCATATATTTT
CASSWQGGGNTIYF
>TRBJ1-4|NA|NA|TRBV11-2
TGTGCCAGCAGCTTAGATCGGCAGGGTTGGGAAAAACTGTTTTTT
CASSLDRQGWEKLFF
>TRBJ2-7|NA|NA|TRBV23-1
TGCGCCGATGGGCAGGGCCGTTACGAGCAGTACTTC
CADGQGRYEQYF
>TRBJ1-3|NA|NA|TRBV28
TGTGCCAGCACGGGGGGAGGTCTTGGAAACACCATATATTTT
CASTGGGLGNTIYF
>TRBJ2-2|NA|NA|TRBV9
TGTGCCAGCAGCTTACAGACAAGCACCGGGGAGCTGTTTTTT
CASSLQTSTGELFF
>TRBJ2-5|NA|once|TRBV27
TGTGCCAGCAGTTATGGGGGCCGGGAGACCCAGTACTTC
CASSYGGRETQYF
>TRBJ2-7|TRBD2|NA|TRBV5-1
TGCGCCAGCAGTCCCGGGACTAGCGGCGACGAGCAGTACTTC
CASSPGTSGDEQYF
>TRBJ2-7|TRBD1|NA|TRBV6-6
TGTGCCAGCAGTTACTCCGAGACAGGGGTCTACGAGCAGTACTTC
CASSYSETGVYEQYF
>TRBJ1-4|NA|NA|TRBV11-2
TGTGCCAGCAGCCCTGTCGCGGAGCCCCTGTTTTTT
CASSPVAEPLFF
>TRBJ1-5|TRBD1|NA|TRBV10-1
TGCGCCAGCCGAAACAGGGGGCGAAATCAGCCCCAGCATTTT
CASRNRGRNQPQHF
>TRBJ2-4|TRBD1|NA|TRBV29-1
TGCAGCGTTGAAGACGTTAAGGGACAGGGGAACATTCAGTACTTC
CSVEDVKGQGNIQYF
>TRBJ2-1|TRBD2|NA|TRBV11-2
TGTGCCAGCAGCTTAACGGGACTAGATGACAATGAGCAGTTCTTC
CASSLTGLDDNEQFF
>TRBJ1-2|NA|NA|TRBV9
TGTGCCAGCAGCACGGGCCCCTCGGGCTACACCTTC
CASSTGPSGYTF
>TRBJ2-1|TRBD2|once|TRBV5-1
TGCGCCAGCAGCTTTTCTAGCGGGAGGGAGAATGAGCAGTTCTTC
CASSFSSGRENEQFF
>TRBJ1-5|TRBD1|NA|TRBV7-2
TGTGCCAGCAGCCAACGGGACAGTGCAGCTTGGGAGAGCAATCAGCCCCAGCATTTT
CASSQRDSAAWESNQPQHF
>TRBJ1-5|TRBD1|NA|TRBV2
TGTGCCAGCAGAAGGGACAGGGGGAAATCGGGCAATCAGCCCCAGCATTTT
CASRRDRGKSGNQPQHF
>TRBJ1-1|NA|once|TRBV5-1
TGCGCCAGCAGCTCAAACCCTGCCGGGGGAGGGATGAACACTGAAGCTTTCTTT
CASSSNPAGGGMNTEAFF
>TRBJ2-2|NA|NA|TRBV12-5
TGTGCTAGTGCCCTCGGCGGGGAGCTGTTTTTT
CASALGGELFF
>TRBJ2-3|TRBD2|NA|TRBV10-3
TGTGCCATAGCGGGGAGCTCAGATACGCAGTATTTT
CAIAGSSDTQYF
>TRBJ2-5|TRBD2|NA|TRBV7-7
TGTGCCAGCAGGGGACTAGCGGTACAAGAGACCCAGTACTTC
CASRGLAVQETQYF
>TRBJ1-2|NA|NA|TRBV2
TGTGCCAGCACTATATCGGGACGGGACTATGGCTACACCTTC
CASTISGRDYGYTF
>TRBJ2-1|TRBD2|NA|TRBV9
TGTGCCACCGACGGGACTAGCGGGAGGTCTCACACCTACAATGAGCAGTTCTTC
CATDGTSGRSHTYNEQFF
>TRBJ2-2|TRBD1|NA|TRBV6-1
TGTGCCAGCAGTGAAATCTGGACAGGGGCCGGGGAGCTGTTTTTT
CASSEIWTGAGELFF
>TRBJ2-7|TRBD1|once|TRBV18
TGTGCCAGCTCACCTGGGACAGGGGGACACGGTCGCCCCTACGAGCAGTACTTC
CASSPGTGGHGRPYEQYF
>TRBJ2-5|NA|NA|TRBV7-3
TGTGCCAGCAGCTTAAGGGCCTCGTTCCAAGAGACCCAGTACTTC
CASSLRASFQETQYF